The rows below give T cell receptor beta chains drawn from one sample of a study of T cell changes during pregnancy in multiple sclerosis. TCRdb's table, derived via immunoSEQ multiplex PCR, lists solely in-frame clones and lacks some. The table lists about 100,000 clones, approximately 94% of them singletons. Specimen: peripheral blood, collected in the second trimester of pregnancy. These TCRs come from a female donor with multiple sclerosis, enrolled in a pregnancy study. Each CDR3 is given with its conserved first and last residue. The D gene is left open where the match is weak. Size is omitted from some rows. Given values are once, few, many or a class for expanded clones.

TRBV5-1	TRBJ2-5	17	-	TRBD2	TGCGCCAGCAGCTTGGGAGTGACTAGCGGGGGCCAAGAGACCCAGTACTTC	CASSLGVTSGGQETQYF
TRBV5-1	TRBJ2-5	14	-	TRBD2	TGCGCCAGCAAAGCGGGAGGGCTGCAAGAGACCCAGTACTTC	CASKAGGLQETQYF
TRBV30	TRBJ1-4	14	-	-	TGTGCCTCCGGCAGGGGAACAACTAATGAAAAACTGTTTTTT	CASGRGTTNEKLFF
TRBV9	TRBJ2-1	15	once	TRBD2	TGTGCCAGCAGCGTAGGCGGGGGGGCCTACAATGAGCAGTTCTTC	CASSVGGGAYNEQFF
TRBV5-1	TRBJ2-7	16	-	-	TGCGCCAGCAGCACGGGGCTGGACAGACAATCCTACGAGCAGTACTTC	CASSTGLDRQSYEQYF
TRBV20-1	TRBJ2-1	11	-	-	TGCAGTGCTAGAGACTCTGGAGTTCGGTTCTTC	CSARDSGVRFF
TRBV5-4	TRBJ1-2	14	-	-	TGTGCCAGCAGCCCAAGGGTAGGAGGCTATGGCTACACCTTC	CASSPRVGGYGYTF
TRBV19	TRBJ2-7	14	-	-	TGTGCCAGTAGTATTCAGGGAGGAGGCCACGAGCAGTACTTC	CASSIQGGGHEQYF
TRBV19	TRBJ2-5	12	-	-	TGTGCCAGTAGTGCCTTGCGAGAGACCCAGTACTTC	CASSALRETQYF
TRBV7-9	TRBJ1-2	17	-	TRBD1	TGTGCCAGCAGCCATCCTCCGGGACAGGTGCCTAACTATGGCTACACCTTC	CASSHPPGQVPNYGYTF
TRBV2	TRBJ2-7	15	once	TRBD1	TGTGCCAGCAGTGAAAATTCTCAGGGGGCCGGGGAGCAGTACTTC	CASSENSQGAGEQYF
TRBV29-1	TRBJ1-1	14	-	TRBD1	TGCAGCGTTGCGGTAGGGGGCAGGAACACTGAAGCTTTCTTT	CSVAVGGRNTEAFF
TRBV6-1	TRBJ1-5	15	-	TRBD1	TGTGCCAGCAGTGGGCCGGGACAGGGGAATCAGCCCCAGCATTTT	CASSGPGQGNQPQHF
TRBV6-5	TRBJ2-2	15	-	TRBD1	TGTGCCAGCAGTTATAACAGGGGTCGCACCGGGGAGCTGTTTTTT	CASSYNRGRTGELFF
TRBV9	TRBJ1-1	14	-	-	TGTGCCAGCAGCGCGGGACAAACGAACACTGAAGCTTTCTTT	CASSAGQTNTEAFF